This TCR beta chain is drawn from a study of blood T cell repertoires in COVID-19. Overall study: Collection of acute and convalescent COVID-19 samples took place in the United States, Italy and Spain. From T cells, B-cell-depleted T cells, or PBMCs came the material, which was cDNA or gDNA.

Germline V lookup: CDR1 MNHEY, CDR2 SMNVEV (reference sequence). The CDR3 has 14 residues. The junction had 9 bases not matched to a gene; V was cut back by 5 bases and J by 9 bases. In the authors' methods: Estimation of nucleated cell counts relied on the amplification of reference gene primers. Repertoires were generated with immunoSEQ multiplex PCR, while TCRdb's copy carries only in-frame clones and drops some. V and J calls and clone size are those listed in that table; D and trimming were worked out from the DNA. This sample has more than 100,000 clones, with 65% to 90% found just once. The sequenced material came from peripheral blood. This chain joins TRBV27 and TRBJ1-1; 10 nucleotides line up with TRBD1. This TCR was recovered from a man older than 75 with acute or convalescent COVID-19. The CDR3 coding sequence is TGTGCCAGCAGTGAACCGGGACAGGGGAGAAAAGCTTTCTTT. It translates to CASSEPGQGRKAFF.